The present TCR beta chain was sequenced within a study of PD-L1 blockade in urothelial cancer. Germline V lookup: CDR1 SGDLS, CDR2 YYNGEE. This CDR3 is built from 19 residues. The V segment lost 0 bases and the J segment 2 bases; nucleotides outside the gene matches: 12. The assay was immunoSEQ multiplex PCR, and TCRdb's table has in-frame clones only and misses some. The sample has over 50,000 clones; around 84% are singletons. The source of this sequence is a man over 45 with urothelial cancer. The rearrangement links TRBV9 to TRBJ2-1; TRBD2 aligns across 9 bases. This sample comprised PBMCs, obtained around atezolizumab (anti-PD-L1) treatment. The CDR3 sequence is CASSVALAGPIGAYNEQFF. CDR3 nucleotide sequence: TGTGCCAGCAGCGTAGCACTAGCGGGCCCAATAGGCGCCTACAATGAGCAGTTCTTC.